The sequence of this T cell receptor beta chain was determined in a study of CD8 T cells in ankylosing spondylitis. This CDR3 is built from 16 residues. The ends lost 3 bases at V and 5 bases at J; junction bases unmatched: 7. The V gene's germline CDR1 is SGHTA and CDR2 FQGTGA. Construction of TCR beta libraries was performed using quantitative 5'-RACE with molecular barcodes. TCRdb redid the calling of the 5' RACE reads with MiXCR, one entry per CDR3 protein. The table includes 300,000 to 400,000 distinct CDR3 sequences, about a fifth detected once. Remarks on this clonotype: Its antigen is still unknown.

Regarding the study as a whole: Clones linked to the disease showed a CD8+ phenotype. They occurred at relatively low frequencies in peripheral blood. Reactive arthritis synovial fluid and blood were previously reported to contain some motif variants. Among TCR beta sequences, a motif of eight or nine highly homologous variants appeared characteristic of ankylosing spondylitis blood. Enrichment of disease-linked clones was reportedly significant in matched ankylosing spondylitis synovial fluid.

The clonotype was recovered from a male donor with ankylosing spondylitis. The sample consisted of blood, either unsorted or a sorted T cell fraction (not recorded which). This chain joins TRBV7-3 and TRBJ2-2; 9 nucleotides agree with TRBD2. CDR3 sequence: CASSLAGGPWTGELFF. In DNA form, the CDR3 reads TGTGCCAGCAGCTTGGCGGGAGGGCCTTGGACCGGGGAGCTGTTTTTT.